This T cell receptor (beta chain) came from a study of cytomegalovirus exposure and HLA in healthy donors. Germline V gene lookup returns CDR1 LNHDA and CDR2 SQIVND (reference sequence). Trimming stripped 9 bases from V and 2 bases from J, with 20 bases between. This CDR3 is 16 amino acids long. It was with 60 Vbeta and 13 Jbeta primers that the PCR ran. Only in-frame clones appear in the TCRdb table, and some are missing; sequencing was by immunoSEQ multiplex PCR. The data contain 150,000 to 200,000 clones, less than 90% of them seen just once; the ten biggest clones take up 1.5% to 2.5%. V usage is TRBV19 and J usage is TRBJ1-5; D is perhaps TRBD1 (6 bases). Sequencing was performed on PBMCs. This receptor was taken from a man aged 18 to 29 in good health and CMV-seronegative. CDR3: CASRPDREGGNQPQHF. CDR3 nucleotides: TGTGCCAGCAGACCCGACAGAGAGGGGGGCAATCAGCCCCAGCATTTT. Drawing the rest from reference TRBV19 and TRBJ1-5, the complete variable domain is DGGITQSPKYLFRKEGQNVTLSCEQNLNHDAMYWYRQDPGQGLRLIYYSQIVNDFQKGDIAEGYSVSREKKESFPLTVTSAQKNPTAFYLCASRPDREGGNQPQHFGDGTRLSIL.